This paragraph covers one TCR beta chain sequence. The sample is drawn from a study of cytomegalovirus exposure and HLA in healthy donors. The CDR3 has 15 amino acids. The V gene's germline CDR1 is MDHEN and CDR2 SYDVKM. The V and J ends lost 3 bases and 4 bases, in that order; junction bases with no gene match: 4. It was with 60 Vbeta and 13 Jbeta primers that the PCR ran. Using immunoSEQ multiplex PCR, the repertoire was profiled, and TCRdb retains in-frame clones only, with some absent. The sample consists of roughly 200,000 clones, 70% to 80% of them appearing once. The genes are TRBV28 and TRBJ2-1, with 9 positions matching TRBD1. The source material was PBMCs. The TCR comes from a male donor in good health and CMV-seronegative. As DNA, the CDR3 is TGTGCCAGCAGTTTCTCGGGACAGGGTTACAATGAGCAGTTCTTC. This translates into CASSFSGQGYNEQFF.